These 8 T cell receptor beta chains came from one sample sequenced in a study of blood T cell repertoires in COVID-19. Profiling relied on immunoSEQ multiplex PCR, and the TCRdb table lists in-frame clones only, not all of them. In the table there are 200,000 to 250,000 clones, 81% of which are singletons. Material: PBMCs or T cells enriched from blood (not recorded which). These receptors were collected from a woman between 50 and 59 years old with acute COVID-19.

V gene TRBV6-6 combines with J gene TRBJ2-2; D perhaps matches TRBD2 (6 bases). The V gene lost 7 bases and the J gene lost 4 bases, with 10 bases spanning the gap. The germline gives CDR1 MNHNY, CDR2 SVGAGI (reference sequence). The CDR3 loop spans 13 amino acids. The chain's CDR3 is CASTRGSTGELFF. The CDR3 coding sequence is TGTGCCAGCACGCGGGGTAGCACCGGGGAGCTGTTTTTT.

V and J are TRBV27 and TRBJ1-4, with no clear D. Germline CDR1 MNHEY, CDR2 SMNVEV (reference sequence). V lost 5 bases and J lost 8, with 12 bases in between. The CDR3 is 13 amino acids. The CDR3 coding sequence is TGTGCCAGCAGTCCCATCCCCGGGGAAAAACTGTTTTTT. It specifies CASSPIPGEKLFF.

The chain uses TRBV18 and TRBJ1-2; 9 nucleotides match TRBD1. V gave up 3 bases and J gave up 4 bases; unmatched junction bases: 6. In germline, CDR1 is KGHSH, CDR2 LQKENI. The CDR3 sequence is 15 residues long. The chain's CDR3 is CASSPEATGGYGYTF. DNA for the CDR3: TGTGCCAGCTCACCCGAGGCGACAGGGGGCTATGGCTACACCTTC.

V and J are TRBV25-1 and TRBJ1-4; D might be TRBD1 (6 bases). CDR1 and CDR2 (germline): MGHDK, SYGVNS. The length of the CDR3 is 15 residues. V was pared by 2 bases and J by 7 bases, with 14 bases between. The CDR3 spells CASSEPGGRREKLFF. In nucleotides, the CDR3 is TGTGCCAGCAGTGAACCGGGGGGGCGCCGTGAAAAACTGTTTTTT.

This chain joins TRBV5-1 and TRBJ2-1, with 8 nucleotides matching TRBD1. The CDR3 has 15 residues. Germline V gene data show CDR1 as SGHRS and CDR2 as YFSETQ. The J segment lost 8 bases and the V segment lost 1 base, leaving 8 bases of the junction unmatched. In DNA, the CDR3 is TGCGCCAGCAGCTTGAGACAGGGGTTGGGGTATGAGCAGTTCTTC. It translates to CASSLRQGLGYEQFF. The full variable domain, with the rest looked up from reference TRBV5-1 and TRBJ2-1, is KAGVTQTPRYLIKTRGQQVTLSCSPISGHRSVSWYQQTPGQGLQFLFEYFSETQRNKGNFPGRFSGRQFSNSRSEMNVSTLELGDSALYLCASSLRQGLGYEQFFGPGTRLTVL.

The V call is TRBV7-8, the J call TRBJ1-4; no clear D. V was clipped by 1 base and J by 7 bases, with 7 bases between them. This CDR3 is built from 13 residues. Germline CDR1 SGHVS, CDR2 FQNEAQ. CDR3 amino acids: CASSLGESEKLFF. DNA of the CDR3: TGTGCCAGCAGCTTAGGGGAGTCTGAAAAACTGTTTTTT.

In its sample, this clone was seen once. The V call is TRBV5-1, the J call TRBJ2-7; D might be TRBD1 (6 bases). Germline V CDR1 and CDR2: SGHRS, YFSETQ. V gave up 1 base and J gave up 4 bases, with 15 bases separating them. CDR3 length: 15 amino acids. CDR3 nucleotides: TGCGCCAGCAGCTTGACCCCAGGGGCGAGGTACGAGCAGTACTTC. Translated: CASSLTPGARYEQYF. The entire variable domain, with the rest obtained from reference TRBV5-1 and TRBJ2-7, is as follows: KAGVTQTPRYLIKTRGQQVTLSCSPISGHRSVSWYQQTPGQGLQFLFEYFSETQRNKGNFPGRFSGRQFSNSRSEMNVSTLELGDSALYLCASSLTPGARYEQYFGPGTRLTVT.

The chain uses TRBV7-2 and TRBJ2-2; a weak D match, TRBD1 (5 bases). The CDR3 length is 15 residues. The germline V gene encodes CDR1 SGHTA and CDR2 FQGNSA. With 1 base removed from V and 3 bases from J, the gap between germline ends came to 9 bases. CDR3 nucleotide sequence: TGTGCCAGCAGCTTAGTACCCAGGGACACCGGGGAGCTGTTTTTT. Its protein product is CASSLVPRDTGELFF.